In its sample, the clone carrying this TCR beta chain was seen a few times. Amplified regions were TCR beta CDR3 sequences from RNA transcripts. HTBI primers were employed in a first-round RT-PCR of the TCR CDR3. TCRdb reprocessed the multiplex PCR reads via MiXCR and lists one record per CDR3 protein. The profile covers over 700,000 distinct CDR3 sequences, with approximately 40% appearing a single time and roughly 31% taken by the ten largest. These data originate in a study of T cells in Graves' hyperthyroidism and ophthalmopathy. The PBMCs studied were ones that came from 10 ml fresh peripheral blood. This CDR3 comprises 16 residues. After removal of 4 bases from V and 5 bases from J, the junction contained 12 bases not matched to a gene.

The sequence was obtained from a woman aged 40 to 50 with Graves' hyperthyroidism. The source material was blood. J is TRBJ2-5 and V is TRBV12-3 or TRBV12-4, with TRBD1 matching 8 bases. This chain's CDR3 is CASSSIRGRKFETQYF. CDR3 in DNA: TGTGCCAGCAGTTCAATCAGGGGGCGCAAATTCGAGACCCAGTACTTC.